These 21 T cell receptor beta chains came from one sample sequenced in a study of OX40 agonist ivuxolimab in advanced cancers. Libraries were prepared by immunoSEQ multiplex PCR; TCRdb keeps only in-frame clonotypes and omits some of them. In the table there are about 19,000 clones, roughly 78% of which are singletons. Sequencing used CD4+ or CD8+ T cells sorted from blood, obtained in a trial of the OX40 agonist ivuxolimab. The receptor source for this set is an adult with an advanced solid tumor such as melanoma, head and neck, liver or kidney cancer.

This clone has more than one count but fewer than ten. The chain recombines TRBV18 with TRBJ1-2, with D hard to call. The CDR3 consists of 11 residues. Germline V gives CDR1 KGHSH, CDR2 LQKENI. With 4 bases removed from V and 6 bases from J, the gap between germline ends came to 6 bases. This CDR3 reads CASSHGDGYTF. CDR3 nucleotide sequence: TGTGCCAGCTCACATGGGGATGGCTACACCTTC.

This chain links TRBV12-5 with TRBJ2-7; D is ambiguous. From germline, CDR1 is LGHNT and CDR2 FRNRAP. Trimming cost V 0 bases and J 5 bases, with 5 bases left between them. CDR3 size: 12 residues. The CDR3 here is CASGLVLDEQYF. CDR3 DNA: TGTGCTAGTGGTTTGGTACTCGACGAGCAGTACTTC.

V gene TRBV5-6 combines with J gene TRBJ1-5; D is undetermined. Trimming removed 0 bases at V and 5 bases at J, with 9 bases between. Germline V gene sequence: CDR1 SGHDT, CDR2 YYEEEE. The CDR3 totals 14 residues. This CDR3 is CASSLGADYQPQHF. DNA for the CDR3: TGTGCCAGCAGCTTGGGGGCGGATTATCAGCCCCAGCATTTT. The full variable domain, in which reference TRBV5-6 and TRBJ1-5 provide the parts outside the CDR3, is DAGVTQSPTHLIKTRGQQVTLRCSPKSGHDTVSWYQQALGQGPQFIFQYYEEEERQRGNFPDRFSGHQFPNYSSELNVNALLLGDSALYLCASSLGADYQPQHFGDGTRLSIL.

The chain recombines TRBV27 with TRBJ2-7, with 7 bases aligning to TRBD1. V trimming: 5 bases; J trimming: 7 bases; junction bases outside the gene matches: 17. The CDR3 length is 16 residues. Germline-derived CDR1 and CDR2 are MNHEY and SMNVEV (reference sequence). In DNA form, the CDR3 reads TGTGCCAGCAGTAACCGCTACCTCGGGGCAGGGGGAGAGCAGTACTTC. Its protein product is CASSNRYLGAGGEQYF.

The rearrangement uses TRBV19 and TRBJ2-5, with a tentative D call TRBD1 (6 bases). CDR1 and CDR2 from the germline V gene are LNHDA and SQIVND (reference sequence). The CDR3 length is 15 residues. V dropped 3 bases and J dropped 2 bases, with 13 bases sitting between them. CDR3 nucleotides: TGTGCCAGTAGTATCGGGGCAGGGGATCAAGAGACCCAGTACTTC. Its protein product is CASSIGAGDQETQYF.

The J gene is TRBJ1-2, the V gene TRBV4-1; D not certain. The CDR3 is 16 amino acids. Between the trimmed V and J ends, which lost 1 base and 5 bases, there was a span of 17 bases. CDR1 and CDR2 from the germline V gene are MGHRA and YSYEKL. The CDR3 bases are TGCGCCAGCAGCCAAGGGTGGGGAGAGAGCGGATATGGCTACACCTTC. Translation: CASSQGWGESGYGYTF.

The rearrangement uses TRBV2 and TRBJ2-1; D call uncertain. The CDR3 extends over 13 amino acids. Germline V lookup: CDR1 SNHLY, CDR2 FYNNEI. V dropped 0 bases and J dropped 4 bases, with 4 bases sitting between them. The CDR3 spells CASSEANYNEQFF. The CDR3 bases are TGTGCCAGCAGTGAAGCCAATTACAATGAGCAGTTCTTC.

The chain has TRBV10-3 and TRBJ1-1; D remains ambiguous. The CDR3 is made up of 12 amino acids. V lost 10 bases, J lost 0 bases, and 9 bases lay in between. Germline loops: CDR1 ENHRY, CDR2 SYGVKD. The CDR3 DNA reads as TGTGCCACCCTAGACATGAACACTGAAGCTTTCTTT. Residues: CATLDMNTEAFF.

The V call is TRBV5-6, the J call TRBJ2-7; a possible D gene is TRBD2 (6 bases). V lost 7 bases and J 4 bases, leaving 18 bases between the germline ends. This CDR3 comprises 14 residues. Germline CDR1 is SGHDT and CDR2 is YYEEEE. The DNA of the CDR3 is TGTGCCAGCGGGTCGGGACTTCAGCCTTACGAGCAGTACTTC. It codes for CASGSGLQPYEQYF.

In its sample, this clone ranks as large. V gene TRBV29-1 combines with J gene TRBJ2-1, with no clear D. CDR3 size: 10 residues. V lost 1 base and J 6 bases, leaving 1 base between the germline ends. Germline CDR1 and CDR2: SQVTM and ANQGSEA. In DNA form, the CDR3 reads TGCAGCGTTGAAGTCAATGAGCAGTTCTTC. Translation: CSVEVNEQFF.

V gene TRBV7-3 combines with J gene TRBJ1-4, with a tentative D call TRBD1 (5 bases). Trimming pared 2 bases from V and 7 bases from J, leaving 11 bases between. Germline V gene sequence: CDR1 SGHTA, CDR2 FQGTGA. The CDR3 loop spans 14 amino acids. CDR3 amino acids: CASSLSGNGEKLFF. In nucleotides, the CDR3 is TGTGCCAGCAGCTTATCAGGGAATGGTGAAAAACTGTTTTTT.

The CDR3 region has the DNA TGTGCCAGCAGTTACGGGACAGGCGATAGCAATCAGCCCCAGCATTTT. Translating gives CASSYGTGDSNQPQHF. V and J are TRBV28 and TRBJ1-5, with 8 bases matching TRBD1. Trimming cost V 4 bases and J 0 bases; bases outside gene matches: 5. This CDR3 has 16 residues. In germline, CDR1 is MDHEN, CDR2 SYDVKM.

The chain joins TRBV21-1 to TRBJ2-7; the D segment call TRBD1 is taken from the table without a DNA check. TRBV21-1 is an annotated pseudogene. The CDR3 loop spans 16 amino acids. The CDR3 bases are TGTGCCAGCAGCAGGTCGGGACATATGAACCCCTACGAGCAGTACTTC. This translates into CASSRSGHMNPYEQYF.

The V call is TRBV10-3, the J call TRBJ2-7; D remains unclear. This CDR3 has 15 residues. V dropped 2 bases and J dropped 2 bases, with 13 bases sitting between them. The germline CDR1 and CDR2 sequences are ENHRY and SYGVKD. CDR3 in amino acids: CAISEVGLKAYEQYF. The CDR3 DNA is TGTGCCATCAGTGAGGTAGGGCTTAAGGCCTACGAGCAGTACTTC.

This chain uses TRBV29-1 with TRBJ1-4, with 9 bases that match TRBD1. Germline CDR1 SQVTM, CDR2 ANQGSEA. The trim removed 3 bases at V and 7 bases at J, leaving 6 bases unmatched. This CDR3 has 14 amino acids. CDR3 sequence (DNA): TGCAGCGTTGAGGCAGGACAGGGGACTGAAAAACTGTTTTTT. This sequence encodes CSVEAGQGTEKLFF. The entire variable domain, with the rest obtained from reference TRBV29-1 and TRBJ1-4, is as follows: SAVISQKPSRDICQRGTSLTIQCQVDSQVTMMFWYRQQPGQSLTLIATANQGSEATYESGFVIDKFPISRPNLTFSTLTVSNMSPEDSSIYLCSVEAGQGTEKLFFGSGTQLSVL.

J is TRBJ1-3 and V is TRBV6-6; no clear D. CDR3 size: 15 residues. Germline CDR1 reads MNHNY; CDR2 reads SVGAGI (reference sequence). V lost 0 bases and J 4 bases, leaving 10 bases between the germline ends. Here the CDR3 reads CASSYSSASGNTIYF. DNA of the CDR3: TGTGCCAGCAGTTACTCGTCGGCAAGCGGAAACACCATATATTTT.

The chain uses TRBV7-9 and TRBJ2-5; D is undetermined. This CDR3 contains 15 residues. Germline V CDR1 and CDR2: SEHNR, FQNEAQ (reference sequence). V was clipped by 6 bases and J by 3 bases, with 17 bases between them. CDR3 bases: TGTGCCAGCAGAGGCGGCAAGGGCCCGAAAGAGACCCAGTACTTC. Amino acid sequence: CASRGGKGPKETQYF.

The chain couples TRBV6-1 to TRBJ2-7; possible D gene TRBD2, 6 bases. Germline V CDR1 and CDR2: MNHNS, SASEGT. V lost 3 bases and J 3 bases, leaving 6 bases between the germline ends. CDR3 size: 12 residues. The CDR3 DNA follows: TGTGCCAGCAGTGAGACTAGCTACGAGCAGTACTTC. Its translation is CASSETSYEQYF.

This chain uses TRBV19 with TRBJ2-1, with a tentative D call TRBD2 (5 bases). V was pared by 3 bases and J by 2 bases, with 11 bases between. Germline CDR1 and CDR2: LNHDA and SQIVND (reference sequence). This CDR3 has 15 amino acids. CDR3 loop: CASSIRDGAYNEQFF. The CDR3 DNA reads TGTGCCAGTAGTATCCGGGATGGGGCCTACAATGAGCAGTTCTTC.

The chain combines TRBV6-1 with TRBJ1-1; D call uncertain. CDR3 size: 12 residues. Trimming left V 1 base short and J 6 bases short, with 6 bases between. Germline loops: CDR1 MNHNS, CDR2 SASEGT. The CDR3 loop is CASSEVYAEAFF. Here the CDR3 DNA reads TGTGCCAGCAGTGAAGTCTACGCTGAAGCTTTCTTT.

The chain couples TRBV27 to TRBJ1-1; TRBD1 might be the D (6 bases). Germline V gene data show CDR1 as MNHEY and CDR2 as SMNVEV (reference sequence). This CDR3 has 14 amino acids. V was trimmed by 7 bases and J by 0 bases, leaving 12 bases between them. CDR3 bases: TGTGCCAGCAATCGCGCAGGGGTGAACACTGAAGCTTTCTTT. Translating gives CASNRAGVNTEAFF.